Below are 14 T cell receptor beta chains sequenced from a single sample in a study of T cells in women clearing cervical HPV infection. Clones were read by immunoSEQ multiplex PCR, and TCRdb kept only the in-frame ones, dropping some. The table for this sample gives about 23,000 clones. Sequencing was done on a sample of blood buffy coat. The receptor source for this set is a woman aged 18 to 69 with a cervical HPV16 infection that either progressed to CIN3+ or cleared (not recorded which).

Concerning this clone: The read finishes 3 residues shy of the CDR3 end, and the germline J gene is used to complete it. This rearrangement joins TRBV29-1 to TRBJ1-2; the match to TRBD1 covers 10 bases. CDR1 and CDR2 from the germline V gene are SQVTM and ANQGSEA. J was trimmed by 1 base and V by 4 bases; bases with no gene match: 12. The CDR3 is made up of 17 amino acids. Partial CDR3 DNA: TGCAGCGTTGGAGGCGCCGGGACAGGGGAGATTAACTATGGC. Residues: CSVGGAGTGEINYG. The full CDR3 protein reads CSVGGAGTGEINYGYTF.

The covered CDR3 bases are TGCGCCAGCAGCGCGACCTCGACAGGGTACGAG. This sequence encodes CASSATSTGYE. The entire CDR3 protein is CASSATSTGYEQYF. V usage is TRBV5-1 and J usage is TRBJ2-7; 7 bases agree with TRBD1. The CDR3 end is not reached by the read, which stops 3 residues before it; the germline J gene fills it in. V trimming: 4 bases; J trimming: 4 bases; junction bases outside the gene matches: 8. Germline-derived CDR1 and CDR2 are SGHRS and YFSETQ. The CDR3 is made up of 14 amino acids.

A remark on this clone: The read ends 3 residues early relative to the CDR3; the germline J gene fills the gap. This sequence joins TRBV18 and TRBJ2-7; the match to TRBD2 covers 8 bases. Trimming took 1 base from V and 6 from J; bases not matched to a gene: 8. The CDR3 is made up of 15 amino acids. Germline V CDR1 and CDR2: KGHSH, LQKENI. The sequenced CDR3 bases are TGTGCCAGCTCACCACAAGAGGAGCGGGGGCTCGAG. Amino acids: CASSPQEERGLE. The entire CDR3 reads CASSPQEERGLEQYF.

Worth noting for this clone: The CDR3 is cut off 3 residues early in the read; its end comes from the germline J gene. The chain couples TRBV7-6 to TRBJ2-3; 11 bases line up with TRBD2. Looked up from germline, CDR1 is SGHVS and CDR2 is FNYEAQ. V trimming: 4 bases; J trimming: 0 bases; junction bases outside the gene matches: 3. This CDR3 has 16 residues. CDR3 DNA, as far as it was read: TGTGCCAGCAGCTCTTGGACTAGCGGGAGCACAGATACG. Its protein product is CASSSWTSGSTDT. The full CDR3 protein reads CASSSWTSGSTDTQYF.

Turning to this clone: The read ends 3 residues shy of where the CDR3 ends; the end is completed using the germline J gene. The V gene is TRBV2, the J gene TRBJ1-1; tentatively, D is TRBD1 (6 bases). Germline loops: CDR1 SNHLY, CDR2 FYNNEI. Trimming removed 4 bases at V and 4 bases at J, with 13 bases between. This CDR3 is 14 amino acids long. This chain's CDR3 is CASSVTGRSTEAFF. The DNA read from the CDR3 is TGTGCCAGCAGTGTGACAGGTCGAAGCACTGAA.

In the case of this clone: The CDR3 end is not reached by the read, which stops 3 residues before it; the germline J gene fills it in. The J gene is TRBJ2-3, the V gene TRBV29-1, with D perhaps TRBD2 (5 bases). This CDR3 region has 17 residues. V was trimmed by 0 bases and J by 4 bases, leaving 20 bases between them. CDR1 and CDR2 from the germline V gene are SQVTM and ANQGSEA. The CDR3 here is CSVEERRLGSSADTQYF. The CDR3 bases that were read are TGCAGCGTTGAAGAGCGTCGGCTAGGGAGTAGCGCAGATACG.

A remark on this clone: The read terminates 3 residues before the CDR3 end, so the remaining end is supplied by the germline J gene. This sequence joins TRBV11-3 and TRBJ2-7, with D unclear. Germline lookup yields CDR1 SGHNT and CDR2 YENEEA. The CDR3 runs 13 residues. V was pared by 0 bases and J by 2 bases, with 5 bases between. The CDR3 sequence: CASSLDRTYEQYF. The covered CDR3 bases are TGTGCCAGCAGCTTAGACAGAACCTACGAG.

Notes on this clone: Coverage ceases 3 residues before the CDR3 finishes, and the germline J gene fills in the end. This chain links TRBV20-1 with TRBJ2-7; 14 bases are shared with TRBD2. CDR1 and CDR2 (germline): DFQATT, SNEGSKA (reference sequence). J was trimmed by 3 bases and V by 1 base; bases with no gene match: 8. The CDR3 consists of 17 residues. Here the CDR3 reads CSARVGTSGRSYYEQYF. The CDR3 bases that were read are TGCAGTGCTAGAGTGGGGACTAGCGGGAGATCTTACTACGAG.

A note on this clone: The missing CDR3 end, 3 residues past where the read stops, is filled in from the germline J gene. This chain links TRBV5-1 with TRBJ1-3; a weak D match, TRBD1 (6 bases). Germline V CDR1 and CDR2: SGHRS, YFSETQ. V was trimmed by 0 bases and J by 2 bases, leaving 9 bases between them. CDR3 length equals 15 residues. CDR3 residues: CASSLEGGTGNTIYF. CDR3 DNA, as far as it was read: TGCGCCAGCAGCTTGGAAGGGGGAACTGGAAACACC. Full variable domain (rest looked up from reference TRBV5-1 and TRBJ1-3): KAGVTQTPRYLIKTRGQQVTLSCSPISGHRSVSWYQQTPGQGLQFLFEYFSETQRNKGNFPGRFSGRQFSNSRSEMNVSTLELGDSALYLCASSLEGGTGNTIYFGEGSWLTVV.

The CDR3 sequence is CASSLRQGEKLFF. The sequenced CDR3 bases are TGTGCCAGCAGTCTCAGACAGGGAGAAAAA. J is TRBJ1-4 and V is TRBV6-2 or TRBV6-3; 7 bases are a match to TRBD1. The CDR3 end lies 3 residues beyond the end of the read and is filled in from the germline J gene. CDR3 length: 13 amino acids. The trim removed 5 bases at V and 8 bases at J, leaving 5 bases unmatched. CDR1 is MNHEY, CDR2 SVGEGT, per germline.

With regard to this clone: With the read ending 3 residues before the CDR3 end, the germline J gene is used to fill in that end. The chain combines TRBV12-3 or TRBV12-4 with TRBJ2-2, with 8 bases aligning to TRBD1. This CDR3 spans 16 amino acids. Trimming removed 4 bases from V and 5 bases from J; junction bases left unmatched: 9. The chain's CDR3 is CASSSTGEKRTGELFF. The CDR3 DNA, read in part, is TGTGCCAGCAGTTCGACAGGGGAAAAGCGAACCGGGGAG.

The DNA read from the CDR3 is TGTGCCAGCAGTTCCAGTCCCGGGACAGGGGGAACTAATGAAAAA. It is translated as CASSSSPGTGGTNEK. The complete CDR3 reads CASSSSPGTGGTNEKLFF. The genes are TRBV28 and TRBJ1-4; TRBD1 agrees at 11 bases. The CDR3 end is not reached by the read, which stops 3 residues before it; the germline J gene fills it in. CDR3 length: 18 amino acids. The germline CDR1 and CDR2 sequences are MDHEN and SYDVKM. V trimming: 4 bases; J trimming: 1 base; junction bases outside the gene matches: 8.

On this clone itself: The sequenced fragment ends 3 residues before the CDR3 boundary, so the rest is inferred from the germline J gene. The J gene is TRBJ1-5, the V gene TRBV10-2, with TRBD1 identical over 7 bases. The CDR3 has 14 amino acids. CDR1 is WSHSY and CDR2 is SAAADI in the germline V gene. V dropped 8 bases and J dropped 3; count of bases not matched to a gene: 7. The CDR3 is CASAQQGTNQPQHF. The covered CDR3 bases are TGCGCCAGCGCCCAACAGGGGACCAATCAGCCC.

A word on this clone: The read stops 3 residues short of the end of the CDR3; the missing end is completed from the germline J gene. The chain uses TRBV7-8 and TRBJ1-2, with D possibly TRBD1 on 6 matching bases. V lost 5 bases and J 1 base, leaving 17 bases between the germline ends. Germline V lookup: CDR1 SGHVS, CDR2 FQNEAQ. The CDR3 consists of 16 residues. CDR3 loop: CASSPEGQGINYGYTF. The CDR3 bases that were read are TGTGCCAGCAGCCCAGAGGGGCAGGGGATTAACTATGGC.